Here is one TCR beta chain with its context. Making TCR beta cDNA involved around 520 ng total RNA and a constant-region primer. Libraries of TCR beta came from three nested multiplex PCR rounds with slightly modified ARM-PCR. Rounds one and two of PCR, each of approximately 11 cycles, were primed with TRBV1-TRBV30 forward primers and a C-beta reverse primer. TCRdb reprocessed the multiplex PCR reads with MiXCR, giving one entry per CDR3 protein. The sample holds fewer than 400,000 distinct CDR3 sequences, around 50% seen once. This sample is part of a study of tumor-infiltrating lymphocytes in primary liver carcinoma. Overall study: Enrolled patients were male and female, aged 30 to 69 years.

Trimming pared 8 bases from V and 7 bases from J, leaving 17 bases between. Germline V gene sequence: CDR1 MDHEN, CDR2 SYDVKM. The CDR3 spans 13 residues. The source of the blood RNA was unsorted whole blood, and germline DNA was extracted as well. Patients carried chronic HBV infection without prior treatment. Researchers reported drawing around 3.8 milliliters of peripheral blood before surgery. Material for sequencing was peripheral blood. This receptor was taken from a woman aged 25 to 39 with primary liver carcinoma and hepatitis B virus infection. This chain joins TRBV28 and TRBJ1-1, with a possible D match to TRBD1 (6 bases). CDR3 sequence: CASGKQGLSEAFF. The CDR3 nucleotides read TGTGCCAGCGGAAAACAGGGACTCAGTGAAGCTTTCTTT.